There are a few counts of the clone carrying this T cell receptor (beta chain). The antigen is undetermined. The length of the CDR3 is 15 residues. Germline-derived CDR1 and CDR2 are MDHEN and SYDVKM. Deletions cut 4 bases from V and 5 bases from J, with 17 bases between. This record comes from a study of cytomegalovirus exposure and HLA in healthy donors. Findings and limits, study-wide: 150 or so TCR beta chains were listed as cytomegalovirus-associated.

Primers: 60 Vbeta forward and 13 Jbeta reverse. Here immunoSEQ multiplex PCR was the method, and the copy in TCRdb shows in-frame clones only, minus some. The repertoire includes around 210,000 clones, 65% to 85% of them detected once, and 1.5% to 2% sits in the top ten. The sample taken for sequencing was PBMCs. The chain is built from TRBV28 and TRBJ2-5, with a weak D call TRBD2 (7 bases). This receptor was identified in a man aged 50 to 60 in good health and CMV-seronegative. The CDR3 loop reads CASSSNGGLYETQYF. CDR3 nucleotide sequence: TGTGCCAGCAGTTCAAACGGGGGGCTGTATGAGACCCAGTACTTC. Looking up the rest from reference TRBV28 and TRBJ2-5 gives the full variable domain: DVKVTQSSRYLVKRTGEKVFLECVQDMDHENMFWYRQDPGLGLRLIYFSYDVKMKEKGDIPEGYSVSREKKERFSLILESASTNQTSMYLCASSSNGGLYETQYFGPGTRLLVL.